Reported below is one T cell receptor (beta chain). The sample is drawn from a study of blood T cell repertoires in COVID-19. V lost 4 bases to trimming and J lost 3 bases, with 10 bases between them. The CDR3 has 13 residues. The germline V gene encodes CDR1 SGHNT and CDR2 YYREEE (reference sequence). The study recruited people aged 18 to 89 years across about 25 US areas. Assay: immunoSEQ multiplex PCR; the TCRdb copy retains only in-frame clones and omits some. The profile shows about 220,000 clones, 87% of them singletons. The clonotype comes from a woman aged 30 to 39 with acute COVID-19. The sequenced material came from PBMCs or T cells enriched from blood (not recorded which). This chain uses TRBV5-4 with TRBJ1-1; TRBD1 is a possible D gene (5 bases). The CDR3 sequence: CASSTRRDTEAFF. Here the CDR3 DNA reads TGTGCCAGCAGCACACGCAGGGACACTGAAGCTTTCTTT.